The present entry profiles one TCR beta chain with its context. This entry is derived from a study of control samples from healthy donors and cancer patients. Repertoires were generated with immunoSEQ multiplex PCR, while TCRdb's copy carries only in-frame clones and drops some. The sample lists 100,000 or so clones, roughly 78% occurring once. Germline V gives CDR1 SQVTM, CDR2 ANQGSEA. Trimming cost V 2 bases and J 2 bases, with 13 bases left between them. The CDR3 loop spans 15 amino acids. This receptor was obtained from a woman aged 60 to 75 in good health. Sequencing was performed on blood. V gene TRBV29-1 combines with J gene TRBJ1-3; D remains unclear. The CDR3 DNA reads TGCAGCGTTGAAACCCCACCGGGAGCTGGAAACACCATATATTTT. This codes for CSVETPPGAGNTIYF.